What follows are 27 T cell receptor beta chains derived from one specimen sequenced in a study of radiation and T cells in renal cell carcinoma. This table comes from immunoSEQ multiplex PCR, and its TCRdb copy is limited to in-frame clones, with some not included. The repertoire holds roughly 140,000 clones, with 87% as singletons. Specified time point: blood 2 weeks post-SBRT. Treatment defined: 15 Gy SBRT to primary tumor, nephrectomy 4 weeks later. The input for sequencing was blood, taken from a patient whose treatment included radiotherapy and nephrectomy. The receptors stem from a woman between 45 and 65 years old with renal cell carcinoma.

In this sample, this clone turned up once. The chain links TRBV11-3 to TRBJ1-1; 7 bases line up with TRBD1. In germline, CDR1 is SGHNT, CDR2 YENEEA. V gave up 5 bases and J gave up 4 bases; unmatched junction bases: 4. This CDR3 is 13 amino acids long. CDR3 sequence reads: CASSATGVTEAFF. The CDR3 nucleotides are TGTGCCAGCAGCGCTACAGGGGTCACTGAAGCTTTCTTT.

The CDR3: CASSSGRRGREETQYF. CDR3 DNA sequence: TGTGCCAGCAGCTCTGGGCGCAGGGGTAGAGAAGAGACCCAGTACTTC. This chain joins TRBV11-3 and TRBJ2-5; D is perhaps TRBD1 (6 bases). This CDR3 has 16 amino acids. The germline V gene has CDR1 SGHNT and CDR2 YENEEA. The ends were cut back, 4 bases at V and 3 bases at J, with 18 bases in the middle.

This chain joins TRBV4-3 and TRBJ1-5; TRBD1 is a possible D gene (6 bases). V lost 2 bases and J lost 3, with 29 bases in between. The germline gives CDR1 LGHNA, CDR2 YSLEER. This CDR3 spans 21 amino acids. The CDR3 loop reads CASSQTSGQSYTERNNQPQHF. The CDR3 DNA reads TGCGCCAGCAGCCAAACGTCTGGACAGTCGTATACCGAAAGAAACAATCAGCCCCAGCATTTT.

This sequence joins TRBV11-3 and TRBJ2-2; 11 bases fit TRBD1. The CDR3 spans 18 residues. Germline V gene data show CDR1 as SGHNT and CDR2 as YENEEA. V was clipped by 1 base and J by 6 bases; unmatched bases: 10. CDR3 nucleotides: TGTGCCAGCAGCTTAGTTTGGGACAGGGGGTACAGTCCCGGGGAGCTGTTTTTT. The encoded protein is CASSLVWDRGYSPGELFF.

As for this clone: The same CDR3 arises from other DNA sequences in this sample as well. The CDR3 loop is CASSGLAGTQETQYF. The CDR3 nucleotides are TGTGCCAGCAGCGGACTAGCGGGAACCCAAGAGACCCAGTACTTC. V is TRBV5-6 and J is TRBJ2-5; 12 bases agree with TRBD2. The ends lost 4 bases at V and 1 base at J; junction bases unmatched: 2. Germline CDR1 and CDR2: SGHDT and YYEEEE. This CDR3 spans 15 amino acids.

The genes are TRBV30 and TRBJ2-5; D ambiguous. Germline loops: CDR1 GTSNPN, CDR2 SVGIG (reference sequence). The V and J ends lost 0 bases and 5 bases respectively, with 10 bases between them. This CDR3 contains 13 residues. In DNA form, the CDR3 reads TGTGCCTGGAGTGTACGGATGCGGGAGACCCAGTACTTC. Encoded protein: CAWSVRMRETQYF. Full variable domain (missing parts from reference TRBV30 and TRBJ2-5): SQTIHQWPATLVQPVGSPLSLECTVEGTSNPNLYWYRQAAGRGLQLLFYSVGIGQISSEVPQNLSASRPQDRQFILSSKKLLLSDSGFYLCAWSVRMRETQYFGPGTRLLVL.

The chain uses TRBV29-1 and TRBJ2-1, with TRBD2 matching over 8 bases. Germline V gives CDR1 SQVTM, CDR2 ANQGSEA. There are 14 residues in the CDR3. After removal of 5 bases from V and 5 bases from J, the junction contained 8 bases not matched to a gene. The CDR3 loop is CSVTRAGAHNEQFF. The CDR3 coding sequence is TGCAGCGTTACTCGAGCGGGGGCCCACAATGAGCAGTTCTTC.

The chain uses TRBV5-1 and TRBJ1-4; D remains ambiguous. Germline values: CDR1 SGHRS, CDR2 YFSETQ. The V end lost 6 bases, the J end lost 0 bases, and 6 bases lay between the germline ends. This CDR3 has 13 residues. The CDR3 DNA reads TGCGCCAGCACCTCAGCAACTAATGAAAAACTGTTTTTT. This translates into CASTSATNEKLFF.

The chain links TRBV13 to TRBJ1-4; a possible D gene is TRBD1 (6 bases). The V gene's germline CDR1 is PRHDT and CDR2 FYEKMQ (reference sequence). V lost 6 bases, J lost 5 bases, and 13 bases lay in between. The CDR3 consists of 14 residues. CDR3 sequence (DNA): TGTGCCAGCAGAAGGGGGGGGTTAAATGAAAAACTGTTTTTT. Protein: CASRRGGLNEKLFF.

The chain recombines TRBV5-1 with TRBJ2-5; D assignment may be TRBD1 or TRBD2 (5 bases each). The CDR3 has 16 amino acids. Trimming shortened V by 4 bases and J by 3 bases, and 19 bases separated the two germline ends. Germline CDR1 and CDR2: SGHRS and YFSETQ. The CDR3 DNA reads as TGCGCCAGCAGCCTTATGTTGCCGGGACGGAAAGAGACCCAGTACTTC. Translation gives CASSLMLPGRKETQYF.

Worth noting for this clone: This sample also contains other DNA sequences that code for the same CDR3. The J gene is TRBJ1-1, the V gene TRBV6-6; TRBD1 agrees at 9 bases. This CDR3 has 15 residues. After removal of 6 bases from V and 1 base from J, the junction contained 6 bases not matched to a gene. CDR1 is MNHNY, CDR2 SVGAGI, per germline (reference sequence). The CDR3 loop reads CASSTLDRGNTEAFF. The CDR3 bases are TGTGCCAGCAGCACCTTGGACAGGGGGAACACTGAAGCTTTCTTT.

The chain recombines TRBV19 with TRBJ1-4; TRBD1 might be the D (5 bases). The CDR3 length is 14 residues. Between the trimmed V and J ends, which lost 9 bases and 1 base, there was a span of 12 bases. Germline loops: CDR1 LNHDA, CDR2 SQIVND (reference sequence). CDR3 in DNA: TGTGCCAGCGCCACTCAGGGAACTAATGAAAAACTGTTTTTT. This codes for CASATQGTNEKLFF.

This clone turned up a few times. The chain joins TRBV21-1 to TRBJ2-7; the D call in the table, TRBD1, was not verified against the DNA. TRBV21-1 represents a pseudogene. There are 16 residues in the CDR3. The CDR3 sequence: CASSKRDRQDSYEQYF. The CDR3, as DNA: TGTGCCAGCAGCAAACGGGACAGACAAGACTCCTACGAGCAGTACTTC.

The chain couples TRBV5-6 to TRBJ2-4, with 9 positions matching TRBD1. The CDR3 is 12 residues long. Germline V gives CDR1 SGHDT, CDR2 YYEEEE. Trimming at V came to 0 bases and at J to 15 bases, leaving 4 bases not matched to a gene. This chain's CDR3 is CASSLGGQGAYF. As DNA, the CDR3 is TGTGCCAGCAGCTTGGGGGGACAGGGAGCGTACTTC.

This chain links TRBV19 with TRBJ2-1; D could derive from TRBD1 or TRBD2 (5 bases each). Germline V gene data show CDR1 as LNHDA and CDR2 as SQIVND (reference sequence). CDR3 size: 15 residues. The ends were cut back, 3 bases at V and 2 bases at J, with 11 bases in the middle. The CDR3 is CASSIPRGPYNEQFF. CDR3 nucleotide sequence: TGTGCCAGTAGTATCCCCCGGGGCCCCTACAATGAGCAGTTCTTC.

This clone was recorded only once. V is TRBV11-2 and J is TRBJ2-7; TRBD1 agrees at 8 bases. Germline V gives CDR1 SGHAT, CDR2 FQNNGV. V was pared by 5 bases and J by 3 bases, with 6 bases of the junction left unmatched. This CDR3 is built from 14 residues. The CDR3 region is CASSPGTGIYEQYF. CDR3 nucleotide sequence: TGTGCCAGCAGCCCCGGGACAGGTATCTACGAGCAGTACTTC.

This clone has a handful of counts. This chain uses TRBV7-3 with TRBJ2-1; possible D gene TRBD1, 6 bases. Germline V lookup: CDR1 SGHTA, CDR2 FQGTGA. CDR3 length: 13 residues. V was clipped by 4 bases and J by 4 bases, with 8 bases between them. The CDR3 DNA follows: TGTGCCAGCAGCTCACAGGGTTACAATGAGCAGTTCTTC. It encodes CASSSQGYNEQFF.

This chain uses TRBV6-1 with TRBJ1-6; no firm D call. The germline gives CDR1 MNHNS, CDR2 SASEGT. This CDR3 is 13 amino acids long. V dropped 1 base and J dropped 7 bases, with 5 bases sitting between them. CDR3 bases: TGTGCCAGCAGTGAAGGGCAGAATTCACCCCTCCACTTT. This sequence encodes CASSEGQNSPLHF.

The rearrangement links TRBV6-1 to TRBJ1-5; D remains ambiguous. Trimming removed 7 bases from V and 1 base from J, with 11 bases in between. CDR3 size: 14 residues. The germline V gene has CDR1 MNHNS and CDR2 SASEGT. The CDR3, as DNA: TGTGCCAGCATCCTTTTTGCGAGCAATCAGCCCCAGCATTTT. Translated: CASILFASNQPQHF.

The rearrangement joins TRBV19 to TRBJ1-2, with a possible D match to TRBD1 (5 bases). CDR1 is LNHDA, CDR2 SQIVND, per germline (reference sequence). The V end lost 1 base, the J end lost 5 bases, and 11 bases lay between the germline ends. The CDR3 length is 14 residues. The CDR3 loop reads CASSIGGDRYGYTF. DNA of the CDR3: TGTGCCAGTAGTATAGGGGGCGATAGGTATGGCTACACCTTC.

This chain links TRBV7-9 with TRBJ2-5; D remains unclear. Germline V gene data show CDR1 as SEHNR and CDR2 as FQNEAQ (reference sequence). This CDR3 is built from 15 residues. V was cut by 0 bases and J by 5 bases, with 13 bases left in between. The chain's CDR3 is CASSLAGLTGETQYF. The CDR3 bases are TGTGCCAGCAGCTTAGCAGGCTTAACCGGCGAGACCCAGTACTTC.

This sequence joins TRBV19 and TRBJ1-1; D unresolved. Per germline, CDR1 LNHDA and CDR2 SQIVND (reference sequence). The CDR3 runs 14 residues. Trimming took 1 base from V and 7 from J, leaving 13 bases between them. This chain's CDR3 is CASSIVPRLGEAFF. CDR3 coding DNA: TGTGCCAGTAGTATAGTACCGCGCTTAGGTGAAGCTTTCTTT.

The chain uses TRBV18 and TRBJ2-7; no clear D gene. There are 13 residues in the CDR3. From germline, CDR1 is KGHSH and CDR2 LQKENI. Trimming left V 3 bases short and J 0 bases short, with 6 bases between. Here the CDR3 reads CASSPPISYEQYF. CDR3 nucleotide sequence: TGTGCCAGCTCACCTCCCATCTCCTACGAGCAGTACTTC.

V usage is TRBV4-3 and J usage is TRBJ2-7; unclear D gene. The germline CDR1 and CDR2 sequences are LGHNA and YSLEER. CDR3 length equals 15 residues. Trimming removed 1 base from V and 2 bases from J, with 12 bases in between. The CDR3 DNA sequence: TGCGCCAGCAGCCAAGTCCCCGGTGGGACCTACGAGCAGTACTTC. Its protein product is CASSQVPGGTYEQYF.

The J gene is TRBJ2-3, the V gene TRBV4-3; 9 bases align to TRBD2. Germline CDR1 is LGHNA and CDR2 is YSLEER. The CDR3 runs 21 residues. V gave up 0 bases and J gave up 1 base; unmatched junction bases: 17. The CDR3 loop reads CASSQDSYSVTSGWGTDTQYF. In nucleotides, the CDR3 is TGCGCCAGCAGCCAAGATTCATACTCGGTAACTAGCGGGTGGGGCACAGATACGCAGTATTTT.

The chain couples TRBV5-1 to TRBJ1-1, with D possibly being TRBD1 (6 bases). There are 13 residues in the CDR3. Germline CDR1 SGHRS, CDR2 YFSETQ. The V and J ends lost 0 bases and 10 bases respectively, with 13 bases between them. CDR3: CASSLVFGRGAFF. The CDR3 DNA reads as TGCGCCAGCAGCTTGGTTTTTGGCAGGGGAGCTTTCTTT.

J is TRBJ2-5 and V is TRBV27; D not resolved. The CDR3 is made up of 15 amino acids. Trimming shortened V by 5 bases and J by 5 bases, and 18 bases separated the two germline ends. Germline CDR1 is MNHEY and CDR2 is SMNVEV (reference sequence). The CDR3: CASSPNEDSTETQYF. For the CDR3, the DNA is TGTGCCAGCAGTCCTAACGAGGATAGCACGGAGACCCAGTACTTC.